This TCR beta chain originates from a study of radiotherapy plus CTLA-4 blockade in lung cancer. Study background: Of the patients, 18% showed objective responses and around 29% attained disease control.

CDR1 is MNHEY and CDR2 is SMNVEV in the germline V gene (reference sequence). Trimming took off 1 base at V and 2 bases at J, with 8 bases between the two ends. CDR3 length equals 15 residues. Using immunoSEQ multiplex PCR, the repertoire was profiled, and TCRdb retains in-frame clones only, with some absent. The top ten hold less than 30% of the sample, which has 12,000 or so clones, about 88% seen once. Treatment of patients with chemo-refractory metastatic non-small-cell lung cancer consisted of focal radiation plus CTLA-4 blockade with ipilimumab. General study results and limits: Best predicting response, reportedly, were early blood T cell clone dynamics, with interferon-beta. Peripheral blood showed expansion of tumor-derived TCR clones after radiotherapy and ipilimumab.

A note on this clone: What it recognizes is unknown.

The chain carries TRBV27 and TRBJ1-4, with D hard to call. The specimen comprised peripheral blood, sampled from a patient treated with radiotherapy plus ipilimumab. The source of this sequence is a human donor with non-small cell lung cancer that progressed on radiotherapy plus ipilimumab. This CDR3 reads CASSLFGVTNEKLFF. DNA of the CDR3: TGTGCCAGCAGTTTATTCGGGGTGACTAATGAAAAACTGTTTTTT.